The 10 T cell receptor beta chains given below trace back to one sample, sequenced in a study of beta chain features in type 1 diabetes. Reverse transcription of all isolated RNA meant that expressed TCRB transcripts were sequenced. The data were produced by immunoSEQ multiplex PCR, yet TCRdb's version contains in-frame clones alone and is incomplete. The sample yields hundreds of thousands of clones, around 15% seen once. Sequenced input: central memory CD4+ T cells from blood. These receptors came from a man aged 25 to 40 in good health.

The chain uses TRBV5-1 and TRBJ2-5, with 8 bases matching TRBD2. Unmatched junction bases numbered 5, after V lost 5 bases and J lost 2 bases. Germline values: CDR1 SGHRS, CDR2 YFSETQ. The CDR3 length is 14 residues. The CDR3 loop is CASSRIAGQETQYF. In DNA, the CDR3 is TGCGCCAGCAGTCGTATAGCGGGGCAAGAGACCCAGTACTTC.

This clone was observed a handful of times. This chain links TRBV7-9 with TRBJ1-2, with 8 bases identical to TRBD1. The V segment lost 5 bases and the J segment 4 bases; nucleotides outside the gene matches: 6. Germline-derived CDR1 and CDR2 are SEHNR and FQNEAQ (reference sequence). This CDR3 has 14 residues. Here the CDR3 reads CASSPAGGLYGYTF. The CDR3 DNA sequence: TGTGCCAGCAGCCCCGCAGGGGGCCTCTATGGCTACACCTTC. The full variable domain, completed using reference TRBV7-9 and TRBJ1-2, is DTGVSQNPRHKITKRGQNVTFRCDPISEHNRLYWYRQTLGQGPEFLTYFQNEAQLEKSRLLSDRFSAERPKGSFSTLEIQRTEQGDSAMYLCASSPAGGLYGYTFGSGTRLTVV.

This clone was recorded a few times. The rearrangement links TRBV7-9 to TRBJ1-5; 9 bases map to TRBD1. This CDR3 has 16 residues. The J segment lost 7 bases and the V segment lost 5 bases, leaving 12 bases of the junction unmatched. Germline V gives CDR1 SEHNR, CDR2 FQNEAQ (reference sequence). The CDR3 spells CASSPTGTGSGQPQHF. The CDR3 DNA follows: TGTGCCAGCAGCCCAACCGGGACAGGGAGTGGCCAGCCCCAGCATTTT.

This clone came up a few times. The chain couples TRBV29-1 to TRBJ1-5; 9 bases fit TRBD1. Germline V lookup: CDR1 SQVTM, CDR2 ANQGSEA. V shed 4 bases and J 0 bases; nucleotides not matched to a gene: 13. The CDR3 runs 18 residues. This chain's CDR3 is CSVVETTGGWGSNQPQHF. CDR3 coding DNA: TGCAGCGTTGTTGAAACGACAGGGGGGTGGGGTAGCAATCAGCCCCAGCATTTT.

This clone was detected many times. The chain couples TRBV14 to TRBJ1-2; D not certain. CDR3 size: 13 residues. V was pared by 0 bases and J by 5 bases, with 7 bases between. Germline V CDR1 and CDR2: SGHDN, FVKESK. The CDR3 bases are TGTGCCAGCAGCCAAGATACCGGATATGGCTACACCTTC. This encodes CASSQDTGYGYTF.

Details on this clone: This same CDR3 is encoded by further DNA sequences in the sample. CDR3 DNA sequence: TGTGCCAGCTCACCACCAAGTCGGGAGACCCAGTACTTC. Encoded protein: CASSPPSRETQYF. V usage is TRBV18 and J usage is TRBJ2-5; D not resolved. The V end lost 0 bases, the J end lost 5 bases, and 7 bases lay between the germline ends. CDR1 and CDR2 from the germline V gene are KGHSH and LQKENI. The CDR3 runs 13 residues.

The rearrangement joins TRBV7-3 to TRBJ2-1, with 9 bases fitting TRBD2. Germline CDR1 reads SGHTA; CDR2 reads FQGTGA. V was clipped by 2 bases and J by 4 bases; unmatched bases: 12. The CDR3 loop spans 18 amino acids. CDR3 coding DNA: TGTGCCAGCAGCTTACAGAGCGGGAGGCGTATAAGGTACAATGAGCAGTTCTTC. Translating gives CASSLQSGRRIRYNEQFF.

This clone has a handful of counts. The chain couples TRBV11-3 to TRBJ1-1; no definite D call. The germline V gene encodes CDR1 SGHNT and CDR2 YENEEA. V was shortened by 5 bases and J by 0 bases, with 10 bases between the two germline ends. This CDR3 spans 14 amino acids. CDR3 sequence: CASSPSQMNTEAFF. In DNA form, the CDR3 reads TGTGCCAGCAGCCCCTCTCAAATGAACACTGAAGCTTTCTTT.

In this sample, this clone turned up a few times. A junction end diverges from the germline sequence, so it may reflect a read error. This chain joins TRBV19 and TRBJ1-4; D is perhaps TRBD1 (5 bases). The CDR3 sequence is 13 residues long. The germline CDR1 and CDR2 sequences are LNHDA and SQIVND (reference sequence). CDR3 residues: CASIGGAKEKLFF. Written as DNA, the CDR3 is TGTGCCAGTATTGGAGGGGCTAAAGAAAAACTGTTTTTT.

This clone was counted a few times. This sequence joins TRBV19 and TRBJ1-2; D gene unclear. The CDR3 sequence is 12 residues long. The germline V and J ends were trimmed by 4 bases and 0 bases, with 3 bases remaining between them. CDR1 LNHDA and CDR2 SQIVND come from the germline V gene (reference sequence). CDR3 loop: CASSRPNYGYTF. The CDR3 coding sequence is TGTGCCAGTAGTAGGCCTAACTATGGCTACACCTTC.